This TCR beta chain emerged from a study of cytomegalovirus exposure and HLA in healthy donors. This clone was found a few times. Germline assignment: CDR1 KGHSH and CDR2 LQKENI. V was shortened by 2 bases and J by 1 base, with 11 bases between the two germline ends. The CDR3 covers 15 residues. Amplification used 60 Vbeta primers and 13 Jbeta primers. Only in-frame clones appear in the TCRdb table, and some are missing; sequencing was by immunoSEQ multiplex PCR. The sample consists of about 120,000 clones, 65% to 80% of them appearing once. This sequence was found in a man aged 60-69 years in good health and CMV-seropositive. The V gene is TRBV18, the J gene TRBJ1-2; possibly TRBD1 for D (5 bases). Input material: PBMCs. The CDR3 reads CASSPAGNINYGYTF. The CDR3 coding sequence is TGTGCCAGCTCACCAGCAGGGAATATTAACTATGGCTACACCTTC.